This TCR beta chain was identified in a study of vaccination effects on CD4 cells after COVID-19. CDR1 SGHKS and CDR2 YYEKEE come from the germline V gene (reference sequence). The CDR3 runs to 14 residues. Trimming stripped 2 bases from V and 1 base from J, with 9 bases between. Within the ViraFEST assay, antigen-specific CD4+ T cells underwent expansion with viral peptide pools prior to sequencing. The authors isolated CD4+ T cells after ten to eleven days of culture. Nucleocapsid antibody tests were negative, and the vaccine recipients had no prior SARS-CoV-2 infection. A remark on this clone: Its antigen is unidentified.

The method was immunoSEQ multiplex PCR; TCRdb's version includes in-frame clones alone and lacks a portion of them. The table shows about 37,000 clones, with less than 70% occurring only once. The sequencing used CD4+ T cells from PBMCs cultured with HCoV-OC43 spike peptides, collected before COVID-19 vaccination. The subset: HCoV-OC43 spike overlapping peptide pool stimulation. The origin of this receptor is a human donor who received a COVID-19 vaccine. The chain joins TRBV5-5 to TRBJ2-5; the D is unclear. CDR3 residues: CASSLDISQETQYF. Here the CDR3 DNA reads TGTGCCAGCAGCTTAGACATATCCCAAGAGACCCAGTACTTC.